These 27 T cell receptor beta chains were all obtained from the same sample, sequenced in a study of breast tumors, draining lymph nodes, adjacent tissues. TCRdb independently ran MiXCR on the multiplex PCR reads; one entry per CDR3 protein. This sample carries 290,000 or so distinct CDR3 sequences, 30% to 35% of them seen once, and the ten largest clones take more than 1%. The lymph nodes were axillary draining lymph nodes from breast cancer patients. The sample consisted of axillary lymph node tissue. The receptors stem from a female donor with breast cancer. Some clones in this sample may be carry-over from other donors' samples.

This clonotype was recorded at least ten times. V usage is TRBV20-1 and J usage is TRBJ2-5; D may be TRBD2 (6 bases). With 6 bases removed from V and 5 bases from J, the gap between germline ends came to 19 bases. CDR1 and CDR2 from the germline V gene are DFQATT and SNEGSKA (reference sequence). The CDR3 spans 14 residues. This CDR3 reads CSAKPLAGVETQYF. The CDR3 coding sequence is TGCAGTGCCAAGCCACTAGCCGGAGTGGAGACCCAGTACTTC.

This clonotype has just one count. The rearrangement links TRBV30 to TRBJ1-2; TRBD1 aligns across 10 bases. Germline CDR1 reads GTSNPN; CDR2 reads SVGIG (reference sequence). V trimming: 1 base; J trimming: 2 bases; junction bases outside the gene matches: 4. The CDR3 consists of 15 residues. Here the CDR3 DNA reads TGTGCCTGGAGTGGACAGGGGGCAGGGAACTATGGCTACACCTTC. It specifies CAWSGQGAGNYGYTF.

This clonotype has a count of ten or more. V is TRBV7-9 and J is TRBJ2-3; D is unclear. Germline V gene data show CDR1 as SEHNR and CDR2 as FQNEAQ (reference sequence). Trimming took off 4 bases at V and 8 bases at J, with 13 bases between the two ends. The CDR3 runs to 13 residues. Here the CDR3 reads CASSSLTTGTQYF. CDR3 coding DNA: TGTGCCAGCAGCTCGCTTACCACGGGTACGCAGTATTTT.

There are many counts of this clonotype. The CDR3, as DNA: TGTGCCAGCAGCTTGGGGACAGGCCTGCAAGAGACCCAGTACTTC. The encoded protein is CASSLGTGLQETQYF. V is TRBV5-8 and J is TRBJ2-5; 7 bases fit TRBD1. CDR3 length: 15 amino acids. J gave up 2 bases and V 0 bases, and 4 bases lay outside the gene matches. CDR1 and CDR2 from the germline V gene are SGHTS and YDEGEE.

This clonotype turned up a few times. This chain connects TRBV15 to TRBJ1-6, with a weak D call TRBD1 (6 bases). This CDR3 is built from 14 residues. The germline V gene has CDR1 LNHNV and CDR2 YYDKDF (reference sequence). V shed 6 bases and J shed 8 bases, with 14 bases lying between them. The CDR3 DNA reads as TGTGCCACCAGAAGGACGGGGGGCCATTCACCCCTCCACTTT. It translates to CATRRTGGHSPLHF. Filled out from reference TRBV15 and TRBJ1-6, the complete variable domain reads DAMVIQNPRYQVTQFGKPVTLSCSQTLNHNVMYWYQQKSSQAPKLLFHYYDKDFNNEADTPDNFQSRRPNTSFCFLDIRSPGLGDTAMYLCATRRTGGHSPLHFGNGTRLTVT.

Notes on this clonotype: Given a much more abundant clone one base away, this may be a read error. Lacking the conserved final phenylalanine or tryptophan, this CDR3 likely reflects a read error. Here the CDR3 reads CASSLGGIGSYEQYL. The CDR3 DNA reads TGCGCCAGCAGCTTGGGGGGTATCGGATCCTACGAGCAGTACCTC. This chain joins TRBV5-1 and TRBJ2-7; no firm D call. In germline, CDR1 is SGHRS, CDR2 YFSETQ. With 0 bases removed from V and 1 base from J, the gap between germline ends came to 11 bases. The CDR3 length is 15 residues.

Ten or more counts support this clonotype. The chain uses TRBV5-4 and TRBJ2-1; a weak D match, TRBD2 (5 bases). The CDR3 has 14 residues. The V end lost 4 bases, the J end lost 9 bases, and 17 bases lay between the germline ends. Germline CDR1 and CDR2: SGHNT and YYREEE (reference sequence). In nucleotides, the CDR3 is TGTGCCAGCAGCCCCTCCGGGAAGGCTACTGAGCAGTTCTTC. Translation gives CASSPSGKATEQFF.

V and J are TRBV10-3 and TRBJ2-5, with 12 nucleotides matching TRBD1. This CDR3 has 17 residues. Losses at the gene ends were 6 bases for V and 4 bases for J; bases not matched to a gene: 12. Looked up from germline, CDR1 is ENHRY and CDR2 is SYGVKD. The chain's CDR3 is CAISPSTGTGGRETQYF. The CDR3 DNA sequence: TGTGCCATCAGCCCTTCAACCGGGACAGGGGGCCGAGAGACCCAGTACTTC.

This clonotype appeared a few times. The V gene is TRBV28, the J gene TRBJ2-7; maybe TRBD1 (6 bases). Germline CDR1 MDHEN, CDR2 SYDVKM. V lost 5 bases to trimming and J lost 1 base, with 18 bases between them. The CDR3 spans 16 residues. As DNA, the CDR3 is TGTGCCAGCAGTCTGAACCTTAGACAGGAGTCCTACGAGCAGTACTTC. Protein: CASSLNLRQESYEQYF.

V is TRBV24-1 and J is TRBJ2-2, with 8 positions matching TRBD2. Germline V gene lookup returns CDR1 KGHDR and CDR2 SFDVKD. The CDR3 covers 13 residues. V lost 7 bases to trimming and J lost 15 bases; unmatched junction nucleotides: 12. The CDR3 reads CATSPGLTGGVFF. DNA of the CDR3: TGTGCCACCAGCCCGGGGTTAACCGGGGGGGTGTTTTTT.

This clonotype was seen once. CDR3 nucleotides: TGTGCCACAAACCGGGACGGAAATTCACCCCTCCACTTT. It translates to CATNRDGNSPLHF. The chain combines TRBV15 with TRBJ1-6, with a possible D match to TRBD1 (5 bases). The germline gives CDR1 LNHNV, CDR2 YYDKDF (reference sequence). The CDR3 extends over 13 amino acids. With 9 bases removed from V and 7 bases from J, the gap between germline ends came to 13 bases.

The genes are TRBV28 and TRBJ2-1, with 13 bases matching TRBD2. V was pared by 5 bases and J by 5 bases, with 6 bases of the junction left unmatched. The length of the CDR3 is 16 residues. Germline CDR1 and CDR2: MDHEN and SYDVKM. The chain's CDR3 is CASSIRTSGRDNEQFF. The CDR3 DNA sequence: TGTGCCAGCAGTATCAGAACTAGCGGGAGGGACAATGAGCAGTTCTTC.

Turning to this clonotype: A much larger clone lies one base from this, so it may be a read error. This rearrangement joins TRBV2 to TRBJ2-5; 9 nucleotides agree with TRBD1. Germline loops: CDR1 SNHLY, CDR2 FYNNEI. CDR3 length equals 12 residues. The CDR3 region is CAWGQGPETQCF. CDR3 coding DNA: TGTGCCTGGGGACAGGGTCCAGAGACCCAGTGCTTC.

This clonotype came up many times. The chain recombines TRBV20-1 with TRBJ2-5, with TRBD2 matching over 8 bases. Germline V gene data show CDR1 as DFQATT and CDR2 as SNEGSKA (reference sequence). The CDR3 totals 14 residues. Losses at the gene ends were 5 bases for V and 4 bases for J; bases not matched to a gene: 9. The CDR3 bases are TGCAGTGCTCAGCTGCCCCGGGGGGGAGAGACCCAGTACTTC. The encoded protein is CSAQLPRGGETQYF.

This clonotype was counted at least ten times. The chain uses TRBV9 and TRBJ1-6; tentatively, D is TRBD1 (5 bases). This CDR3 region has 15 residues. CDR1 is SGDLS, CDR2 YYNGEE, per germline. Trimming pared 3 bases from V and 9 bases from J, leaving 16 bases between. The CDR3 region is CASSEGMSPGSPLHF. CDR3 coding DNA: TGTGCCAGCAGCGAGGGGATGTCTCCGGGTTCACCCCTCCACTTT.

In this sample, this clonotype turned up many times. The chain links TRBV7-6 to TRBJ2-3; 9 positions match TRBD1. The CDR3 contains 14 residues. The V segment lost 7 bases and the J segment 5 bases; nucleotides outside the gene matches: 7. Germline V lookup: CDR1 SGHVS, CDR2 FNYEAQ. The CDR3 loop is CASIRDRAGDTQYF. Written as DNA, the CDR3 is TGTGCCAGCATCCGGGACAGGGCGGGAGATACGCAGTATTTT.

This clonotype has at least ten counts. The chain carries TRBV20-1 and TRBJ2-4; D is unclear. Germline CDR1 reads DFQATT; CDR2 reads SNEGSKA (reference sequence). Trimming pared 0 bases from V and 0 bases from J, leaving 6 bases between. The CDR3 is made up of 14 amino acids. DNA for the CDR3: TGCAGTGCTAGAGAGTCCGTAGCCAAAAACATTCAGTACTTC. Encoded protein: CSARESVAKNIQYF.

At least ten counts were recorded for this clonotype. The V gene is TRBV19, the J gene TRBJ2-5; D gene uncertain. Germline CDR1 is LNHDA and CDR2 is SQIVND (reference sequence). The CDR3 is made up of 16 amino acids. V gave up 5 bases and J gave up 4 bases, with 20 bases separating them. This chain's CDR3 is CASSLTSISFRETQYF. CDR3 DNA: TGTGCCAGTAGTTTGACCAGCATCTCCTTCCGAGAGACCCAGTACTTC.

This clonotype occurred many times. This chain connects TRBV9 to TRBJ2-1; TRBD2 agrees at 9 bases. There are 15 residues in the CDR3. V dropped 0 bases and J dropped 3; count of bases not matched to a gene: 1. From germline, CDR1 is SGDLS and CDR2 YYNGEE. The CDR3 sequence: CASSVGAGGYNEQFF. CDR3 DNA sequence: TGTGCCAGCAGCGTAGGAGCGGGGGGCTACAATGAGCAGTTCTTC.

The chain is built from TRBV7-2 and TRBJ1-1; no reliable D call. The CDR3 length is 16 residues. Trimming took off 0 bases at V and 5 bases at J, with 16 bases between the two ends. Germline V gene lookup returns CDR1 SGHTA and CDR2 FQGNSA. CDR3 sequence reads: CASSLATPGVGTEAFF. The CDR3 DNA reads as TGTGCCAGCAGCTTAGCGACGCCGGGTGTTGGGACTGAAGCTTTCTTT.

This clonotype was seen repeatedly, ten times or more. The chain combines TRBV19 with TRBJ2-1, with 10 positions matching TRBD2. Trimming took 1 base from V and 7 from J; bases not matched to a gene: 13. Germline V gives CDR1 LNHDA, CDR2 SQIVND (reference sequence). The CDR3 contains 18 residues. Written as DNA, the CDR3 is TGTGCCAGTAGTATAGGACGGCCTAGCGGGAGTTCGTTGAATGAGCAGTTCTTC. Translating it yields CASSIGRPSGSSLNEQFF. Full variable domain (outside the CDR3, taken from reference TRBV19 and TRBJ2-1): DGGITQSPKYLFRKEGQNVTLSCEQNLNHDAMYWYRQDPGQGLRLIYYSQIVNDFQKGDIAEGYSVSREKKESFPLTVTSAQKNPTAFYLCASSIGRPSGSSLNEQFFGPGTRLTVL.

This clonotype was seen many times. The rearrangement joins TRBV5-1 to TRBJ2-7; D is unclear. V gave up 1 base and J gave up 0 bases, with 5 bases separating them. The germline V gene has CDR1 SGHRS and CDR2 YFSETQ. This CDR3 is 13 amino acids long. The CDR3 DNA follows: TGCGCCAGCAGCTTGCAGTTCTCCTACGAGCAGTACTTC. Its protein product is CASSLQFSYEQYF.

A remark on this clonotype: A read error is likely, as this CDR3 ends without the conserved phenylalanine or tryptophan. The rearrangement links TRBV11-2 to TRBJ2-5; D is ambiguous. Germline V gene sequence: CDR1 SGHAT, CDR2 FQNNGV. This CDR3 contains 16 residues. V was shortened by 5 bases and J by 5 bases, with 21 bases between the two germline ends. The CDR3 bases are TGTGCCAGCAGCCAGAGGCTCGGATCGGTAATTGAGACCCAGTACTCC. This gives the protein CASSQRLGSVIETQYS.

Ten or more counts support this clonotype. The chain has TRBV7-8 and TRBJ2-3; D may be TRBD2 (5 bases). The CDR3 is made up of 16 amino acids. Trimming shortened V by 3 bases and J by 0 bases, and 13 bases separated the two germline ends. In germline, CDR1 is SGHVS, CDR2 FQNEAQ. CDR3 nucleotides: TGTGCCAGCAGCTTGAGAGCGGTCACTAGCACAGATACGCAGTATTTT. Protein product: CASSLRAVTSTDTQYF. Supplemented by reference TRBV7-8 and TRBJ2-3, the full variable domain reads GAGVSQSPRYKVAKRGQDVALRCDPISGHVSLFWYQQALGQGPEFLTYFQNEAQLDKSGLPSDRFFAERPEGSVSTLKIQRTQQEDSAVYLCASSLRAVTSTDTQYFGPGTRLTVL.

This clonotype has at least ten counts. The chain links TRBV5-1 to TRBJ2-2; 10 bases match TRBD2. V dropped 4 bases and J dropped 3; count of bases not matched to a gene: 15. CDR1 is SGHRS and CDR2 is YFSETQ in the germline V gene. This CDR3 contains 19 residues. CDR3 protein: CASSLQPGLAGVDTGELFF. For the CDR3, the DNA is TGCGCCAGCAGCCTACAACCCGGGCTAGCGGGAGTGGACACCGGGGAGCTGTTTTTT.

J is TRBJ2-2 and V is TRBV18; weak D call: TRBD1 (6 bases). V lost 8 bases to trimming and J lost 6 bases, with 13 bases between them. This CDR3 spans 13 amino acids. Germline V gene sequence: CDR1 KGHSH, CDR2 LQKENI. The CDR3 DNA is TGTGCCAGCCGCGACAGGATCGCCGGGGAGCTGTTTTTT. Translation: CASRDRIAGELFF.

The chain is built from TRBV2 and TRBJ2-7; either TRBD1 or TRBD2 may supply D (6 bases each). The J call may be incorrect, as the DNA end agrees better with TRBJ2-5. The CDR3 spans 14 residues. CDR1 and CDR2 (germline): SNHLY, FYNNEI. The CDR3 bases are TGTGCCAGCAGAAAGACAGGTCGGGGGGAGACCCAGTACTTC. This gives the protein CASRKTGRGETQYF.